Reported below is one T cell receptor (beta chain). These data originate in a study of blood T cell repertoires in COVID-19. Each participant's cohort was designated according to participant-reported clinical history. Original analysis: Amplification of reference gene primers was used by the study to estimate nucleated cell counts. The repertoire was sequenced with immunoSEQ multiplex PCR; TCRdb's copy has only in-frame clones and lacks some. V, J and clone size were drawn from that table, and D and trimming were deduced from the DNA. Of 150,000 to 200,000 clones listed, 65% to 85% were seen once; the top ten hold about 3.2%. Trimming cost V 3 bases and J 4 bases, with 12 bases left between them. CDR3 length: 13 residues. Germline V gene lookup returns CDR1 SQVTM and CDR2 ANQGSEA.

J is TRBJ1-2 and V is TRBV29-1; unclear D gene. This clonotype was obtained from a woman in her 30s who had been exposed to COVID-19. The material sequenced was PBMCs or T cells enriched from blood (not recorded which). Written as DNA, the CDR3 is TGCAGCGTTGAGGTGGTCAGTGTCTATGGCTACACCTTC. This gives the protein CSVEVVSVYGYTF.